This is a list of T cell receptor beta chains from one sample in a study of cytotoxic CD8 clonotypes in ibrutinib-treated CLL. Generated by immunoSEQ multiplex PCR, the TCRdb table keeps only in-frame clones and is missing some. The sample has around 130,000 clones; 80% to 85% are singletons. This material consisted of PBMCs, taken after 24 months of ibrutinib treatment. The source is a human donor with chronic lymphocytic leukemia. CDR3s leave out the opening cysteine and the closing phenylalanine or tryptophan. The order of the fields is clone size, V gene, D gene, CDR3 protein. The D gene is left open where the match is weak. Clone size is not always given. Where it is, it says once, few, many or a class for expanded clones.

>once|TRBV10-3|.
AISPSSGENIQY
>.|TRBV27|TRBD1
ASSWGTGLNEQY
>.|TRBV4-3|.
ASSQDLWDGNSPLH
>.|TRBV9|.
ASSADRAGGNSPLH
>.|TRBV18|.
ASSPYGTYNEQF
>.|TRBV30|.
AWSVGRGGRSNQPQH
>.|TRBV27|TRBD1
ASRDRGLNTEAF
>.|TRBV27|.
ASSPPPRDTQY
>.|TRBV5-8|TRBD1
ASSLGTRGLNTIY
>.|TRBV4-1|.
ASRTPSNTEAF
>.|TRBV5-1|TRBD1
ASSGAGGKEQF
>.|TRBV1|.
TSSPQQYQETQY
>.|TRBV7-3|TRBD2
ASSFRREGTQY
>.|TRBV4-1|.
ASSQDQGGGGQNTIY
>.|TRBV7-9|TRBD2
ASSFSSLAGQGETQY
>.|TRBV7-2|.
ASSFPPMSGGSGNTIY
>.|TRBV7-2|TRBD1
ASSHVTQRTGHVYGYT
>.|TRBV18|TRBD1
ASSPQQGASTGELF
>.|TRBV7-8|.
ASSLGQSNSPLH
>.|TRBV2|TRBD1
ASRADRGVAGELF
>few|TRBV7-9|TRBD1
ASSWDSRNEKLF
>.|TRBV18|TRBD1
ASSPKPGQSEAF
>.|TRBV20-1|.
SARDPSAQY
>.|TRBV7-9|.
ASSNRGISYNEQF
>.|TRBV10-1|TRBD1
ATQGQLNTEAF
>.|TRBV7-8|TRBD1
ASSFRRTGLAHGYT
>.|TRBV29-1|.
SGREPNGYT
>.|TRBV25-1|.
ASSELTGPTDTQY